This TCR beta chain was sequenced during a study of cytomegalovirus exposure and HLA in healthy donors. In the study overall: Genotyping of 430 or so donors showed that around 81% belonged to the Caucasian-associated ancestry cluster. Overall study results and limits: By HLA locus, TCR association rates varied in a later analysis, with DRB1 showing the most and HLA-C the fewest.

CDR3 length: 11 amino acids. V lost 6 bases and J lost 3, with 6 bases in between. CDR1 and CDR2 (germline): LGHNT, FRNRAP. Comment on this clone: Its cognate antigen is unknown.

PCR used 60 Vbeta primers and 13 Jbeta primers. Data came from immunoSEQ multiplex PCR; TCRdb stores just in-frame clones and leaves some out. The table shows around 170,000 clones, with 78% occurring only once. The origin of this receptor is a woman aged 45 to 65 in good health and CMV-seropositive. Sequenced sample: PBMCs. The chain recombines TRBV12-5 with TRBJ2-7; D not resolved. The CDR3 DNA reads TGTGCTAGTGGGTCTTACTACGAGCAGTACTTC. Translated: CASGSYYEQYF. The whole variable domain, remainder taken from reference TRBV12-5 and TRBJ2-7, is DARVTQTPRHKVTEMGQEVTMRCQPILGHNTVFWYRQTMMQGLELLAYFRNRAPLDDSGMPKDRFSAEMPDATLATLKIQPSEPRDSAVYFCASGSYYEQYFGPGTRLTVT.